The entry below gives a single T cell receptor beta chain sequence along with its context. Its specificity is not known. The source of the sample is a study of cytomegalovirus exposure and HLA in healthy donors. Points from the study as a whole: Highly shared sequence variants in one cluster were likely a sequencing artifact.

PCR amplification relied on 60 Vbeta primers (plus 13 Jbeta primers). Profiled with immunoSEQ multiplex PCR; TCRdb holds only in-frame clones, not every one. The sample lists 150,000 to 200,000 clones, around 76% occurring once. The V and J ends lost 2 bases and 5 bases respectively, with 21 bases between them. There are 17 residues in the CDR3. Looked up from germline, CDR1 is SNHLY and CDR2 is FYNNEI. The TCR sequence derives from a female donor in good health and CMV-seronegative. This chain uses TRBV2 with TRBJ2-5; possibly TRBD2 for D (6 bases). Material: PBMCs. CDR3 residues: CASSERRVAASGETQYF. The CDR3 region has the DNA TGTGCCAGCAGTGAACGTCGGGTAGCGGCCAGCGGGGAGACCCAGTACTTC.